The present T cell receptor beta chain was sequenced within a study of blood T cell repertoires in COVID-19. Study-wide context: From T cells, B-cell-depleted T cells, or PBMCs came the material, which was cDNA or gDNA.

In the study's own analysis: Amplification of reference gene primers was used by the study to estimate nucleated cell counts. Measured with immunoSEQ multiplex PCR; TCRdb has only the in-frame clones, and not every one. The V and J calls and clone size come from that table; D and trimming were worked out from the DNA. The repertoire holds about 15,000 clones, with about 87% as singletons. The germline CDR1 and CDR2 sequences are LNHDA and SQIVND (reference sequence). The CDR3 loop spans 14 amino acids. V was trimmed by 4 bases and J by 4 bases, leaving 11 bases between them. Material for sequencing was peripheral blood. The clonotype comes from a human donor in a cohort sampled during active COVID-19. The chain employs TRBV19 and TRBJ2-1; D gene ambiguous. The CDR3 is CASSRTDGYNEQFF. DNA for the CDR3: TGTGCCAGTAGTAGAACCGACGGGTACAATGAGCAGTTCTTC.